This T cell receptor beta chain came from a study of blood T cells in healthy people across ages. The second PCR ran roughly 6 to 11 cycles with a sample-barcoded 5' primer and J-beta primers. A 12-random-nucleotide template-switch adaptor tagged each cDNA molecule. One entry per CDR3 protein results from TCRdb running MiXCR on the 5' RACE reads. The repertoire consists of fewer than 950,000 distinct CDR3 sequences, with roughly 50% occurring once and the leading ten covering 40% to 50%. The study recruited healthy Caucasian donors from Russia who were aged about 6 to 95. V lost 3 bases, J lost 6 bases, and 12 bases lay in between. The CDR3 has 14 residues. Germline assignment: CDR1 ENHRY and CDR2 SYGVKD.

The chain joins TRBV10-3 to TRBJ2-4; unclear D gene. The source of this sequence is a man at least 80 years old in good health. Material: blood. CDR3 amino acids: CAISERTSPNIQYF. DNA of the CDR3: TGTGCCATCAGTGAACGGACGTCCCCAAACATTCAGTACTTC.